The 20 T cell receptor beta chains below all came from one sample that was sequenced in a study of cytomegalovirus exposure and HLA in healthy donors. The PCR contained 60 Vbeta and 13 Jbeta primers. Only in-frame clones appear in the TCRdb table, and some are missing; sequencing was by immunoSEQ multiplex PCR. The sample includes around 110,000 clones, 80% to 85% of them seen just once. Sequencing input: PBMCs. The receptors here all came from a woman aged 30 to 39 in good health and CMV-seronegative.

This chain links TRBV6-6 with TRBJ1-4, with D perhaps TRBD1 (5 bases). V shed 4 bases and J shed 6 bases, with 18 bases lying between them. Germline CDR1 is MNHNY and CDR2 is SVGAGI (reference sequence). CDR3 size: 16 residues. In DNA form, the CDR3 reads TGTGCCAGCAGTTCCGACGGCCTATGGGGGGATGAAAAACTGTTTTTT. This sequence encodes CASSSDGLWGDEKLFF.

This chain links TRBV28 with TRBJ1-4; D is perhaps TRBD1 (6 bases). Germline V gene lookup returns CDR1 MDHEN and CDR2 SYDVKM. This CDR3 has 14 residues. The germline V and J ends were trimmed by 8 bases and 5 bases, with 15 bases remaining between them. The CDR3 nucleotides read TGTGCCAGCGGGGGATCGGGACAAAATGAAAAACTGTTTTTT. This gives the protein CASGGSGQNEKLFF.

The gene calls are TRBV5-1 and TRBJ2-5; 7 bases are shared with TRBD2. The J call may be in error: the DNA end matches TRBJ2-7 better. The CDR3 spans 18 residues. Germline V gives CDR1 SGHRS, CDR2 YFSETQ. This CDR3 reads CASSLGRLAGGASYEQYF. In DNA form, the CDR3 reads TGCGCCAGCAGCTTGGGACGACTAGCCGGAGGAGCCTCCTACGAGCAGTACTTC.

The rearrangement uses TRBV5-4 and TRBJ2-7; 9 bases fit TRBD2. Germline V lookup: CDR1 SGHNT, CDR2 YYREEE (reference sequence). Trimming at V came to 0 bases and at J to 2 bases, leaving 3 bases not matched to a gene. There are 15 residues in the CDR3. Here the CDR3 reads CASSLETSGPYEQYF. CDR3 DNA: TGTGCCAGCAGCTTGGAGACTAGCGGCCCCTACGAGCAGTACTTC.

The CDR3 nucleotides read TGTGCCAGCAGCCCCACCGGCGGGTCCTACGAGCAGTACTTC. Protein sequence: CASSPTGGSYEQYF. The J gene is TRBJ2-7, the V gene TRBV7-2, with a weak D call TRBD2 (5 bases). This CDR3 is 14 amino acids long. Between the trimmed V and J ends, which lost 5 bases and 1 base, there was a span of 12 bases. Germline V lookup: CDR1 SGHTA, CDR2 FQGNSA.

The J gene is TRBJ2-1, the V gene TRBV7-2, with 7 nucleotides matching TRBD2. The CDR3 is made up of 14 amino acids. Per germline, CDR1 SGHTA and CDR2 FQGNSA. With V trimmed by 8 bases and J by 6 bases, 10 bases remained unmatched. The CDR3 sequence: CASDLAALFNEQFF. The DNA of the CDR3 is TGTGCCAGCGACCTAGCGGCCTTGTTCAATGAGCAGTTCTTC.

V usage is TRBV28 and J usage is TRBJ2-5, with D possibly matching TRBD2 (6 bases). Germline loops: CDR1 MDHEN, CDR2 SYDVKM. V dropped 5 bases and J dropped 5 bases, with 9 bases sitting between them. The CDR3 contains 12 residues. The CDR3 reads CASSLAFETQYF. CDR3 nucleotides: TGTGCCAGCAGTCTAGCGTTCGAGACCCAGTACTTC.

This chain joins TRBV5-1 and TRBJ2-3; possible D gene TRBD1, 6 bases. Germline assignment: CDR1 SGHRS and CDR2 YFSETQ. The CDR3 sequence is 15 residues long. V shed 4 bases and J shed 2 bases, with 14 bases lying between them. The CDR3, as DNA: TGCGCCAGCAGCCCGGCCCAGGGGTTCACAGATACGCAGTATTTT. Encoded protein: CASSPAQGFTDTQYF.

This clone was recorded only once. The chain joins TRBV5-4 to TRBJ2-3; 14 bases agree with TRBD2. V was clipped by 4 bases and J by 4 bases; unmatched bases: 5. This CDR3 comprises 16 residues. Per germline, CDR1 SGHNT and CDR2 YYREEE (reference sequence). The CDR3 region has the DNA TGTGCCAGCAGCCCCGGACTAGCGGGAGGTGCAGATACGCAGTATTTT. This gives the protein CASSPGLAGGADTQYF.

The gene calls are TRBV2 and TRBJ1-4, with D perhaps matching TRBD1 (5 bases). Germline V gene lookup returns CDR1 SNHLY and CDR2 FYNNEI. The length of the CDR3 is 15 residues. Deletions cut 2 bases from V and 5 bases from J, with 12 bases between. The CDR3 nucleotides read TGTGCCAGCAGTGAATTGGAGGGGATAAATGAAAAACTGTTTTTT. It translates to CASSELEGINEKLFF.

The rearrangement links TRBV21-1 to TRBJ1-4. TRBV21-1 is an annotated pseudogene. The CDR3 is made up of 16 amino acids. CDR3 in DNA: TGTGCCAGCAGCACTTGCCCCGGGGGTCGGATTGAAAAACTGTTTTTT. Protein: CASSTCPGGRIEKLFF.

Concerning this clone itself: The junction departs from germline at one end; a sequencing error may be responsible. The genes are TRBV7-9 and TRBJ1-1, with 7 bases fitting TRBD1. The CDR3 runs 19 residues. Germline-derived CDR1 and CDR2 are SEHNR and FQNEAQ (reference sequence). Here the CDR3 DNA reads TGTTCCAGCAGCCACGATCCAGGGGGAATCACACTCCAAAACACTGAAGCTTTCTTT. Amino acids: CSSSHDPGGITLQNTEAFF.

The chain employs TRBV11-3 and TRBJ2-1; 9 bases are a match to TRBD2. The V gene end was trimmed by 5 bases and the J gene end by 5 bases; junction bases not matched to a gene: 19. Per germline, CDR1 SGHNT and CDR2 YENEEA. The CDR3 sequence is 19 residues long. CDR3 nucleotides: TGTGCCAGCAGCCACCGGGGGCGGGAGGGGTTTGGGTCAGACAATGAGCAGTTCTTC. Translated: CASSHRGREGFGSDNEQFF. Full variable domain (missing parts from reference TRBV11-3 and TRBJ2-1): EAGVVQSPRYKIIEKKQPVAFWCNPISGHNTLYWYLQNLGQGPELLIRYENEEAVDDSQLPKDRFSAERLKGVDSTLKIQPAELGDSAVYLCASSHRGREGFGSDNEQFFGPGTRLTVL.

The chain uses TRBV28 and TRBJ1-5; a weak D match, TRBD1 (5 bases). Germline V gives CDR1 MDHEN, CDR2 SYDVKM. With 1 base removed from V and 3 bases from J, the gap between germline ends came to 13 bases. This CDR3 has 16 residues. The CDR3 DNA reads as TGTGCCAGCAGTTTATTGCCGAGCAGGGTCAATCAGCCCCAGCATTTT. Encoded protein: CASSLLPSRVNQPQHF.

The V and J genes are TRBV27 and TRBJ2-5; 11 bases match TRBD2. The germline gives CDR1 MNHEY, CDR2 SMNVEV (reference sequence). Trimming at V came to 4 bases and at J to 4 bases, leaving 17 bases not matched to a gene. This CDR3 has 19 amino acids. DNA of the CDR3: TGTGCCAGCAGTTACGGAACCGGGACTAGCGGCCCCAAGCGAGAGACCCAGTACTTC. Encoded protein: CASSYGTGTSGPKRETQYF.

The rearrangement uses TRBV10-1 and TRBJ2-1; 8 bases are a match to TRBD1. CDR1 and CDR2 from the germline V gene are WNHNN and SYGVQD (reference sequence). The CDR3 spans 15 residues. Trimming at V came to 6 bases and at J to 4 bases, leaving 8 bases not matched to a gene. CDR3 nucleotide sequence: TGCGCCAGCAGCGGACAGGGTGTCTCATACAATGAGCAGTTCTTC. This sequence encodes CASSGQGVSYNEQFF.

CDR3 loop: CASSYSAQGPLEQYF. The DNA for the CDR3 is TGTGCCAGCAGTTACTCGGCCCAGGGTCCCCTCGAGCAGTACTTC. V usage is TRBV6-5 and J usage is TRBJ2-7, with TRBD1 as a possible D gene (5 bases). The CDR3 consists of 15 residues. The V gene's germline CDR1 is MNHEY and CDR2 SVGAGI. V was pared by 0 bases and J by 6 bases, with 15 bases between.

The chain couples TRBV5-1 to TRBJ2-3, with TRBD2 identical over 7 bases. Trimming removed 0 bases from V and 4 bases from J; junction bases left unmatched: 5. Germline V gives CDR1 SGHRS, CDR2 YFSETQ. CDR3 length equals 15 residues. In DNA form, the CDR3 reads TGCGCCAGCAGCTTGGTGTCTAGCGGCGCAGATACGCAGTATTTT. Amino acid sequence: CASSLVSSGADTQYF.

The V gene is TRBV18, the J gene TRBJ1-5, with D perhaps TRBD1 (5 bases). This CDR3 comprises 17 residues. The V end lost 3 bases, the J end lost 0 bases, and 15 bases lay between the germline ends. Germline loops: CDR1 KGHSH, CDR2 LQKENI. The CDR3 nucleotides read TGTGCCAGCTCACCGTTGCAGGGAAGGGGTAGCAATCAGCCCCAGCATTTT. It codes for CASSPLQGRGSNQPQHF.

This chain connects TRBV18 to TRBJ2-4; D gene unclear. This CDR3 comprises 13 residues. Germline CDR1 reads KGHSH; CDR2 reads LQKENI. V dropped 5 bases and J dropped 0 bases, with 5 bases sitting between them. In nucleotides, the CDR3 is TGTGCCAGCTCAGCGGCAGCCAAAAACATTCAGTACTTC. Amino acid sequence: CASSAAAKNIQYF. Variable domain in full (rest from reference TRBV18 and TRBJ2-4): NAGVMQNPRHLVRRRGQEARLRCSPMKGHSHVYWYRQLPEEGLKFMVYLQKENIIDESGMPKERFSAEFPKEGPSILRIQQVVRGDSAAYFCASSAAAKNIQYFGAGTRLSVL.